The next 14 T cell receptor beta chains were all read from a single sample in a study of blood T cell repertoires in COVID-19. The method was immunoSEQ multiplex PCR; TCRdb's version includes in-frame clones alone and lacks a portion of them. This table has more than 300,000 clones, roughly nine tenths appearing once. The material sequenced was PBMCs or T cells enriched from blood (not recorded which). All receptors derive from a woman aged 25 to 39 who had recovered from COVID-19.

The V gene is TRBV12-3 or TRBV12-4, the J gene TRBJ2-2; possible D gene TRBD1, 5 bases. The CDR3 spans 13 residues. V shed 4 bases and J shed 4 bases, with 7 bases lying between them. CDR3 in DNA: TGTGCCAGCAGTTCAGGGTCCACCGGGGAGCTGTTTTTT. It yields the protein CASSSGSTGELFF.

This rearrangement joins TRBV5-6 to TRBJ2-3; D might be TRBD2 (6 bases). The CDR3 sequence is 15 residues long. With 4 bases removed from V and 2 bases from J, the gap between germline ends came to 14 bases. In germline, CDR1 is SGHDT, CDR2 YYEEEE. The CDR3, as DNA: TGTGCCAGCAGCCTGGAGGGCGGGGCCACAGATACGCAGTATTTT. It yields the protein CASSLEGGATDTQYF.

J is TRBJ1-5 and V is TRBV19; no reliable D call. V lost 3 bases, J lost 6 bases, and 9 bases lay in between. The CDR3 is made up of 13 amino acids. The germline gives CDR1 LNHDA, CDR2 SQIVND (reference sequence). CDR3 sequence (DNA): TGTGCCAGTAGTATGGTTGGGAGTCAGCCCCAGCATTTT. This gives the protein CASSMVGSQPQHF.

This sequence joins TRBV12-3 or TRBV12-4 and TRBJ1-1; no reliable D call. Trimming pared 6 bases from V and 4 bases from J, leaving 9 bases between. This CDR3 has 12 amino acids. DNA for the CDR3: TGTGCCAGCAGCCGCCCGGGCACTGAAGCTTTCTTT. Amino acid sequence: CASSRPGTEAFF.

This clone was counted once. J is TRBJ1-1 and V is TRBV19, with a tentative D call TRBD1 (6 bases). Trimming cost V 1 base and J 0 bases, with 15 bases left between them. The CDR3 loop spans 17 amino acids. Germline V gene lookup returns CDR1 LNHDA and CDR2 SQIVND (reference sequence). The CDR3 DNA follows: TGTGCCAGTAGTATAGCCCCGTCCCGGACAGTGAACACTGAAGCTTTCTTT. It translates to CASSIAPSRTVNTEAFF.

The J gene is TRBJ2-5, the V gene TRBV9; 11 bases fit TRBD1. Germline V gene data show CDR1 as SGDLS and CDR2 as YYNGEE. V lost 0 bases to trimming and J lost 0 bases; unmatched junction nucleotides: 10. CDR3 length: 19 residues. CDR3 sequence reads: CASSVVSDRGPSYQETQYF. The DNA for the CDR3 is TGTGCCAGCAGCGTAGTATCGGACAGGGGGCCTTCGTACCAAGAGACCCAGTACTTC.

The chain couples TRBV6-1 to TRBJ2-3, with TRBD2 matching 7 bases. The ends lost 3 bases at V and 0 bases at J; junction bases unmatched: 3. Germline lookup yields CDR1 MNHNS and CDR2 SASEGT. This CDR3 spans 15 amino acids. CDR3 in amino acids: CASSELAVSTDTQYF. The CDR3 coding sequence is TGTGCCAGCAGTGAGCTAGCGGTTAGCACAGATACGCAGTATTTT.

The V call is TRBV18, the J call TRBJ2-3; D perhaps matches TRBD2 (5 bases). CDR3 size: 14 residues. Trimming removed 4 bases at V and 1 base at J, with 9 bases between. Germline lookup yields CDR1 KGHSH and CDR2 LQKENI. DNA for the CDR3: TGTGCCAGCTCACGGGAGCCTGGCACAGATACGCAGTATTTT. Its protein is CASSREPGTDTQYF.

This rearrangement joins TRBV2 to TRBJ1-2; 10 nucleotides line up with TRBD1. V gave up 3 bases and J gave up 4 bases; unmatched junction bases: 11. Germline values: CDR1 SNHLY, CDR2 FYNNEI. This CDR3 spans 17 amino acids. The CDR3 region has the DNA TGTGCCAGCAGTGACCGGGACAGGGGAAGTACCGGCTATGGCTACACCTTC. This codes for CASSDRDRGSTGYGYTF.

The V gene is TRBV5-1, the J gene TRBJ1-6, with D possibly TRBD1 on 5 matching bases. V was cut by 3 bases and J by 1 base, with 23 bases left in between. Germline values: CDR1 SGHRS, CDR2 YFSETQ. The CDR3 extends over 20 amino acids. The CDR3 protein is CASSSLQRGMRGSYNSPLHF. CDR3 nucleotides: TGCGCCAGCAGCTCCCTCCAGCGGGGGATGAGGGGTTCCTATAATTCACCCCTCCACTTT.

The chain joins TRBV11-1 to TRBJ2-1, with a possible D match to TRBD2 (7 bases). Germline CDR1 is SGHAT and CDR2 is FQDESV (reference sequence). Trimming removed 3 bases at V and 1 base at J, with 13 bases between. This CDR3 spans 16 amino acids. The CDR3 region is CASSLRRGASYNEQFF. The DNA of the CDR3 is TGTGCCAGCAGCTTGAGACGGGGGGCTTCCTACAATGAGCAGTTCTTC.

On this clone itself: Other DNA variants within this sample encode the same CDR3. The chain combines TRBV5-1 with TRBJ2-7; tentatively, D is TRBD2 (6 bases). CDR1 and CDR2 from the germline V gene are SGHRS and YFSETQ. The CDR3 runs 14 residues. V lost 0 bases, J lost 1 base, and 8 bases lay in between. CDR3 protein: CASSLAGGSYEQYF. The CDR3 DNA sequence: TGCGCCAGCAGCTTGGCCGGGGGTTCCTACGAGCAGTACTTC.

The CDR3 DNA reads as TGTGCCAGCAGTTATGCCGGGAATAATGAAAAACTGTTTTTT. This gives the protein CASSYAGNNEKLFF. The chain links TRBV6-5 to TRBJ1-4, with D hard to call. In germline, CDR1 is MNHEY, CDR2 SVGAGI. V gave up 3 bases and J gave up 4 bases, with 9 bases separating them. The CDR3 loop spans 14 amino acids.

The CDR3 is CASRRTGGGNTIYF. CDR3 sequence (DNA): TGTGCCAGCAGACGGACAGGGGGCGGAAACACCATATATTTT. This chain connects TRBV27 to TRBJ1-3; 11 bases map to TRBD1. This CDR3 region has 14 residues. Germline-derived CDR1 and CDR2 are MNHEY and SMNVEV (reference sequence). After removal of 6 bases from V and 4 bases from J, the junction contained 2 bases not matched to a gene.